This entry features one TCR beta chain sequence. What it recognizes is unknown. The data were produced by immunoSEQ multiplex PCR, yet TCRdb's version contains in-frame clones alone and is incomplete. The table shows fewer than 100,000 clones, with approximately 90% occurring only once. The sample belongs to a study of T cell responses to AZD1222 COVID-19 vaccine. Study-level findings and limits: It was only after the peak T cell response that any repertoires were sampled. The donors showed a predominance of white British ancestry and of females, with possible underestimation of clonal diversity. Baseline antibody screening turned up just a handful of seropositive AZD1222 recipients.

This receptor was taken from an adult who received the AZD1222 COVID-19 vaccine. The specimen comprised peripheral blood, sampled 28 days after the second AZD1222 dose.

The CDR3 loop is CATSDFSRGPQGPQHF. CDR3 DNA: TGTGCCACCAGTGATTTTAGCCGGGGGCCTCAGGGGCCCCAGCATTTT. The V gene is TRBV24-1, the J gene TRBJ1-5, with a tentative D call TRBD1 (6 bases). V lost 1 base and J lost 9, with 18 bases in between. The CDR3 totals 16 residues. In germline, CDR1 is KGHDR, CDR2 SFDVKD.